This note documents a single T cell receptor (beta chain) sequence. Profiled with immunoSEQ multiplex PCR; TCRdb holds only in-frame clones, not every one. In the table there are about 73,000 clones, about 83% of which are singletons. The length of the CDR3 is 15 residues. CDR1 MNHEY and CDR2 SVGAGI come from the germline V gene. V shed 11 bases and J shed 14 bases, with 28 bases lying between them. The sample is drawn from a study of blood T cell repertoires in COVID-19. At the level of the study: PBMCs, B-cell-depleted T cells, or T cells were the source of the cDNA or gDNA that made up the material.

This clonotype was sampled from a woman in her fifties or sixties with acute or convalescent COVID-19. The source material was peripheral blood. The chain has TRBV6-5 and TRBJ1-6; D is perhaps TRBD1 (5 bases). CDR3 in amino acids: CALDPPILQGESLHF. The CDR3 DNA is TGTGCCCTTGATCCCCCAATACTCCAGGGTGAGTCCCTCCACTTT.